This TCR beta chain was sequenced for a study of sequential checkpoint blockade in melanoma. Documented treatment: randomized to nivolumab then ipilimumab (arm A) or the reverse (arm B). Patients had received no earlier DNA-damaging chemotherapy. Live CD3+CD8+ CD19− CD56− cells were sorted from PBMCs. The assay was immunoSEQ multiplex PCR, and TCRdb's table has in-frame clones only and misses some. The table includes roughly 20,000 clones, about 69% detected once. The CDR3 has 13 residues. V was shortened by 6 bases and J by 10 bases, with 18 bases between the two germline ends. Germline V gives CDR1 MNHEY, CDR2 SVGAGI.

The sample was CD8+ T cells sorted from blood (inferred from file names), taken from a patient given nivolumab and ipilimumab in sequence. This sequence originates from a human donor with melanoma. The chain employs TRBV6-5 and TRBJ1-1, with a weak D call TRBD1 (5 bases). The CDR3 here is CASSPDRALRAFF. The CDR3 nucleotides read TGTGCCAGCAGCCCTGACAGAGCCTTGAGAGCTTTCTTT.